These 19 T cell receptor beta chains were sequenced from one sample in a study of shared clonotypes between healthy human individuals. Method: immunoSEQ multiplex PCR; TCRdb's copy keeps in-frame clones and lacks some. Among fewer than 850,000 clones listed, about 96% were seen once. Naive CD8 isolation took CD45RO-negative cells positively selected for CCR7 and excluded terminally differentiated effector memory CD45RA+ cells. The material sequenced was naive CD8+ T cells sorted from blood. These TCRs come from a man in his thirties or forties in good health.

The rearrangement joins TRBV12-2 to TRBJ1-5; the listed D gene, TRBD1, was not tested against the DNA. TRBV12-2 is recorded as a pseudogene. This CDR3 is built from 15 residues. CDR3 amino acids: CASRLEGGSYGPQHF. The CDR3 DNA reads as TGTGCAAGTCGCTTAGAAGGGGGCTCCTATGGGCCCCAGCATTTT.

The chain recombines TRBV7-9 with TRBJ2-6; D is uncertain. Germline V CDR1 and CDR2: SEHNR, FQNEAQ (reference sequence). Trimming left V 2 bases short and J 9 bases short, with 26 bases between. There are 19 residues in the CDR3. CDR3 nucleotides: TGTGCCAGCAGCTTATCTTCCCGAGGAGTGAAAAGGGCGCACAACGTCCTGACTTTC. It yields the protein CASSLSSRGVKRAHNVLTF.

The chain carries TRBV28 and TRBJ2-7; 11 bases line up with TRBD2. CDR3 length: 15 residues. Trimming took 5 bases from V and 2 from J; bases not matched to a gene: 5. The germline gives CDR1 MDHEN, CDR2 SYDVKM. In DNA, the CDR3 is TGTGCCAGCAGTCCAATAGCGGGAGGGCCCTACGAGCAGTACTTC. It codes for CASSPIAGGPYEQYF.

Concerning this clone itself: The same CDR3 also results from other DNA sequences found in this sample. The rearrangement joins TRBV6-6 to TRBJ2-1; possibly TRBD1 for D (5 bases). V gave up 4 bases and J gave up 2 bases, with 6 bases separating them. The germline V gene encodes CDR1 MNHNY and CDR2 SVGAGI (reference sequence). The CDR3 is made up of 13 amino acids. The CDR3 spells CASSSGPYNEQFF. The CDR3 nucleotides are TGTGCCAGCAGTTCAGGGCCCTACAATGAGCAGTTCTTC.

To note about this clone: At the DNA level, this CDR3 is encoded by other sequences in the same sample as well. This rearrangement joins TRBV7-7 to TRBJ2-7, with 7 nucleotides matching TRBD1. CDR1 and CDR2 (germline): SSHAT, FNYEAQ (reference sequence). V lost 5 bases, J lost 1 base, and 2 bases stayed unmatched. This CDR3 comprises 13 residues. The CDR3 DNA is TGTGCCAGCAGCCCGGGACAGTCCTACGAGCAGTACTTC. Translated, it gives CASSPGQSYEQYF. Full variable domain (remainder filled in from reference TRBV7-7 and TRBJ2-7): GAGVSQSPRYKVTKRGQDVTLRCDPISSHATLYWYQQALGQGPEFLTYFNYEAQPDKSGLPSDRFSAERPEGSISTLTIQRTEQRDSAMYRCASSPGQSYEQYFGPGTRLTVT.

The chain links TRBV29-1 to TRBJ2-2; no clear D. The germline CDR1 and CDR2 sequences are SQVTM and ANQGSEA. CDR3 size: 11 residues. With 7 bases removed from V and 6 bases from J, the gap between germline ends came to 9 bases. The CDR3 spells CSAPESGELFF. CDR3 DNA sequence: TGCAGCGCCCCCGAGTCCGGGGAGCTGTTTTTT.

The chain is built from TRBV5-6 and TRBJ2-1; TRBD2 agrees at 7 bases. The CDR3 is 16 amino acids. V was clipped by 0 bases and J by 0 bases; unmatched bases: 3. Germline V gene lookup returns CDR1 SGHDT and CDR2 YYEEEE. CDR3 sequence: CASSLVGGSSYNEQFF. For the CDR3, the DNA is TGTGCCAGCAGCTTGGTCGGCGGGAGCTCCTACAATGAGCAGTTCTTC. The full variable domain, its missing parts supplied by reference TRBV5-6 and TRBJ2-1, is DAGVTQSPTHLIKTRGQQVTLRCSPKSGHDTVSWYQQALGQGPQFIFQYYEEEERQRGNFPDRFSGHQFPNYSSELNVNALLLGDSALYLCASSLVGGSSYNEQFFGPGTRLTVL.

The chain recombines TRBV29-1 with TRBJ1-1; D remains ambiguous. CDR1 and CDR2 from the germline V gene are SQVTM and ANQGSEA. The CDR3 covers 15 residues. V lost 8 bases, J lost 1 base, and 20 bases lay in between. The DNA of the CDR3 is TGCAGCTCCCGGTGGGCAGGCGGGCGGAACACTGAAGCTTTCTTT. Translation gives CSSRWAGGRNTEAFF.

This clone is a singleton in its sample. The chain couples TRBV7-2 to TRBJ2-1; 7 bases match TRBD1. This CDR3 spans 14 amino acids. After removal of 4 bases from V and 9 bases from J, the junction contained 9 bases not matched to a gene. Germline CDR1 SGHTA, CDR2 FQGNSA. The CDR3: CASSSNRGGIEQFF. The CDR3 DNA reads TGTGCCAGCAGCTCAAACAGGGGTGGGATTGAGCAGTTCTTC.

V is TRBV7-9 and J is TRBJ1-4, with D tentatively TRBD1 (6 bases). Germline V gene lookup returns CDR1 SEHNR and CDR2 FQNEAQ (reference sequence). The V and J ends lost 5 bases and 10 bases respectively, with 23 bases between them. This CDR3 has 16 residues. The CDR3 here is CASSPRGGGIDGKLFF. DNA for the CDR3: TGTGCCAGCAGCCCTCGAGGGGGGGGCATAGACGGAAAACTGTTTTTT.

This chain uses TRBV9 with TRBJ1-4; D gene ambiguous. Germline V gene lookup returns CDR1 SGDLS and CDR2 YYNGEE. V lost 5 bases, J lost 8 bases, and 10 bases lay in between. The CDR3 runs to 12 residues. This CDR3 reads CASRSPREKLFF. The DNA of the CDR3 is TGTGCCAGCAGGTCCCCCCGGGAAAAACTGTTTTTT.

V gene TRBV7-2 combines with J gene TRBJ2-7; tentatively, D is TRBD2 (6 bases). CDR3 length: 14 residues. The V end was cut by 1 base, the J end by 4 bases, with 11 bases between. Per the germline V gene, CDR1 is SGHTA and CDR2 is FQGNSA. The CDR3 sequence: CASSLGLVAYEQYF. The CDR3 nucleotides are TGTGCCAGCAGCTTAGGACTAGTAGCGTACGAGCAGTACTTC.

The chain links TRBV9 to TRBJ2-3; the match to TRBD2 covers 9 bases. The germline V gene encodes CDR1 SGDLS and CDR2 YYNGEE. The CDR3 totals 15 residues. The junction had 6 bases not matched to a gene; V was cut back by 4 bases and J by 3 bases. The CDR3 reads CASSWAGGRTDTQYF. The CDR3 DNA reads TGTGCCAGCAGCTGGGCGGGAGGGAGGACAGATACGCAGTATTTT.

This sequence joins TRBV30 and TRBJ2-7, with a weak D call TRBD1 (6 bases). The CDR3 covers 14 residues. Per germline, CDR1 GTSNPN and CDR2 SVGIG (reference sequence). V lost 8 bases and J lost 3, with 20 bases in between. The DNA of the CDR3 is TGTGCCGGGGAGACAGGACACGACGGCTACGAGCAGTACTTC. The encoded protein is CAGETGHDGYEQYF.

The chain's CDR3 is CASSLATSGTSTDTQYF. CDR3 nucleotides: TGTGCCAGCAGCTTAGCTACTAGCGGGACTAGCACAGATACGCAGTATTTT. This chain joins TRBV7-6 and TRBJ2-3; 10 bases match TRBD2. Per germline, CDR1 SGHVS and CDR2 FNYEAQ. This CDR3 comprises 17 residues. J lost 0 bases, V lost 0 bases, and 3 bases had no gene match.

Here the CDR3 reads CASSLDGDEQYF. CDR3 bases: TGTGCCAGCAGCTTAGATGGGGACGAGCAGTACTTC. The chain recombines TRBV7-8 with TRBJ2-7; no clear D. The CDR3 totals 12 residues. Trimming removed 1 base from V and 5 bases from J, with 6 bases in between. The germline gives CDR1 SGHVS, CDR2 FQNEAQ.

The CDR3 DNA reads as TGCGCCAGCAGCCAAGATCTAGGCGGGAGCTACAATGAGCAGTTCTTC. The encoded protein is CASSQDLGGSYNEQFF. The chain carries TRBV4-1 and TRBJ2-1, with 7 bases lining up with TRBD2. The CDR3 runs 16 residues. Germline CDR1 reads MGHRA; CDR2 reads YSYEKL. Trimming removed 0 bases from V and 3 bases from J; junction bases left unmatched: 5.

This clone occurred once. The V call is TRBV14, the J call TRBJ2-7; TRBD1 matches 8 bases. Germline lookup yields CDR1 SGHDN and CDR2 FVKESK. CDR3 length equals 15 residues. The trim removed 3 bases at V and 1 base at J, leaving 5 bases unmatched. The CDR3 DNA reads TGTGCCAGCAGCCACGGACAGGGCGGTTCCTACGAGCAGTACTTC. Translating it yields CASSHGQGGSYEQYF. Full variable domain (outside the CDR3, taken from reference TRBV14 and TRBJ2-7): EAGVTQFPSHSVIEKGQTVTLRCDPISGHDNLYWYRRVMGKEIKFLLHFVKESKQDESGMPNNRFLAERTGGTYSTLKVQPAELEDSGVYFCASSHGQGGSYEQYFGPGTRLTVT.

The gene calls are TRBV5-6 and TRBJ2-7; D uncertain. V lost 0 bases, J lost 5 bases, and 6 bases lay in between. This CDR3 has 12 amino acids. Germline loops: CDR1 SGHDT, CDR2 YYEEEE. The CDR3 DNA sequence: TGTGCCAGCAGCTTGGCCCCCCACGAGCAGTACTTC. Amino acid sequence: CASSLAPHEQYF.